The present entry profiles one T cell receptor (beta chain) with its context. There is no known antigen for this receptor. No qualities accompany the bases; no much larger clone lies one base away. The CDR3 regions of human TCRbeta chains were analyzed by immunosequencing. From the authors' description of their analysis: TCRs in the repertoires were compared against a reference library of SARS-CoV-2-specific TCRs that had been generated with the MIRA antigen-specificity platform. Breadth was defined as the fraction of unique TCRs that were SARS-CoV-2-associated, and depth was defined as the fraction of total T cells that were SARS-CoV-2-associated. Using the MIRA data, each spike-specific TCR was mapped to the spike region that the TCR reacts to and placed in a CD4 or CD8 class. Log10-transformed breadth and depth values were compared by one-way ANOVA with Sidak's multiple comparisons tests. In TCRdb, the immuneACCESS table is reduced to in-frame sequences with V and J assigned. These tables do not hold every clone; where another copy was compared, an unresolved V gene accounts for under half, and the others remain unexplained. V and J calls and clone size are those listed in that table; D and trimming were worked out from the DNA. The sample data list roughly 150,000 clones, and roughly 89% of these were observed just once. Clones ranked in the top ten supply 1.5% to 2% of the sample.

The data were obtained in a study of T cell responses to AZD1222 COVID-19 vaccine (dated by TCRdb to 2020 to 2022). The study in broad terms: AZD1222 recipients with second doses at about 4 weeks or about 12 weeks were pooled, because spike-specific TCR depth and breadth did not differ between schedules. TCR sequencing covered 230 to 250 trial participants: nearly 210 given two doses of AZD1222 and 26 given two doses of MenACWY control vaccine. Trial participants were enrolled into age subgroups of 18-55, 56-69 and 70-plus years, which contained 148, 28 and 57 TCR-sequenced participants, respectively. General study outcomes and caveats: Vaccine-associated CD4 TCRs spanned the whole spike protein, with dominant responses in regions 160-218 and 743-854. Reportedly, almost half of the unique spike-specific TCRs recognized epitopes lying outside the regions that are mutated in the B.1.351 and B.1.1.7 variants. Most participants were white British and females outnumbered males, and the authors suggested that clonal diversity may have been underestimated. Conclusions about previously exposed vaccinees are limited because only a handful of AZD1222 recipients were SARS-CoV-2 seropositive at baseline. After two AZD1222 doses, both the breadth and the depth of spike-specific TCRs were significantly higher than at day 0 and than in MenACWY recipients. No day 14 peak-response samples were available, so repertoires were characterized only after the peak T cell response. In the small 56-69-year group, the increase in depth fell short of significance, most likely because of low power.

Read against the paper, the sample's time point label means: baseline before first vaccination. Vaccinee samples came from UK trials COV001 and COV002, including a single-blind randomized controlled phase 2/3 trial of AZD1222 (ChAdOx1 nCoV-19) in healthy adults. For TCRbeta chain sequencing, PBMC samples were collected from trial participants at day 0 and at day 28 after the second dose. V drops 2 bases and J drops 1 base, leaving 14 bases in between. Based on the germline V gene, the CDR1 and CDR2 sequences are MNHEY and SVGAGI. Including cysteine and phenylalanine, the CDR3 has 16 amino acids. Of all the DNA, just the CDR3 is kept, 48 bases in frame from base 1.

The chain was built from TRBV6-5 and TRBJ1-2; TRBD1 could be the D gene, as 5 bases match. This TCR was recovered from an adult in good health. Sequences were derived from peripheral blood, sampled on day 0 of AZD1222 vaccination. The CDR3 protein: CASSYLRGGVNYGYTF. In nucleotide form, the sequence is TGTGCCAGCAGTTACCTCCGGGGGGGTGTTAACTATGGCTACACCTTC.